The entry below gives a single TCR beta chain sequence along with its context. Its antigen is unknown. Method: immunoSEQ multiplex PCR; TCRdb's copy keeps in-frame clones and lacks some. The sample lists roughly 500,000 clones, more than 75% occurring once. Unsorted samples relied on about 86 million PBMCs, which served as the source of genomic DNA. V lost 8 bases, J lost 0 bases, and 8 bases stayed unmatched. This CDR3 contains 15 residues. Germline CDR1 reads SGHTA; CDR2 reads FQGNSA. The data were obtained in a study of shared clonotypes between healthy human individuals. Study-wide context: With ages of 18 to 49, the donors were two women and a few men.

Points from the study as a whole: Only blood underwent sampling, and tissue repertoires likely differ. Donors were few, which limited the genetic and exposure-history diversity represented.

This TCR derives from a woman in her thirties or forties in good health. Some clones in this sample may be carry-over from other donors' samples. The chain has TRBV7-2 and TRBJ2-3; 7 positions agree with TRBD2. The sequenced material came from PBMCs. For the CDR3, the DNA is TGTGCCAGCGGCTCCAGCGGGATCAGCACAGATACGCAGTATTTT. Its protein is CASGSSGISTDTQYF.